This passage covers 11 T cell receptor beta chains from one sample sequenced in a study of patients and donors after allogeneic stem cell transplantation (dated by TCRdb to the early 2020s). The protocol used for the library was RT-PCR. Data came from a NextSeq 550. Clones were called with MiXCR by TCRdb after fastp trimmed the public reads at Q25, and only in-frame beta chains were retained. Each entry is one CDR3 protein sequence, shown with its most common DNA and genes. Recorded for this sample are about 160,000 distinct CDR3 sequences; around 30% of them occurred a single time. Clones ranked in the top ten supply about 3.3% of the sample. The sequenced sample was blood, either unsorted or a sorted T cell fraction (not recorded which). Receptor source: a human donor who was either an allogeneic HSCT recipient or a stem cell or donor lymphocyte infusion donor (not recorded which). It is not recorded whose cells these are; they may come from a transplant donor.

This clonotype has a count of ten or more. The chain couples TRBV7-2 to TRBJ1-1; weak D call: TRBD1 (5 bases). This CDR3 comprises 15 residues. Germline assignment: CDR1 SGHTA and CDR2 FQGNSA. The V gene lost 1 base and the J gene lost 1 base, with 10 bases spanning the gap. In DNA, the CDR3 is TGTGCCAGCAGCTTAGGGCAGGGCTGGAACACTGAAGCTTTCTTT. Encoded protein: CASSLGQGWNTEAFF.

This clonotype appeared a few times. The chain joins TRBV5-5 to TRBJ2-1; 10 bases agree with TRBD2. The CDR3 has 18 amino acids. CDR1 is SGHKS, CDR2 YYEKEE, per germline (reference sequence). V lost 3 bases and J lost 4; bases outside the gene matches: 13. The CDR3 spells CASSWTVYGTSVYNEQFF. The CDR3 DNA sequence: TGTGCCAGCAGCTGGACAGTTTACGGGACTAGCGTTTACAATGAGCAGTTCTTC.

The table lists this clonotype with a few counts. This chain uses TRBV20-1 with TRBJ2-4, with no clear D. The CDR3 is made up of 14 amino acids. The V and J ends lost 0 bases and 2 bases respectively, with 8 bases between them. Germline CDR1 DFQATT, CDR2 SNEGSKA (reference sequence). CDR3 protein: CSAREAGSKNIQYF. CDR3 DNA sequence: TGCAGTGCTAGAGAGGCCGGGTCCAAAAACATTCAGTACTTC.

This clonotype has more than one count but fewer than ten. The DNA for the CDR3 is TGCAGCGTTGATGACAGGGGGCAGAACACTGAAGCTTTCTTT. It is translated as CSVDDRGQNTEAFF. The gene calls are TRBV29-1 and TRBJ1-1, with 10 nucleotides matching TRBD1. The CDR3 is 14 residues long. Germline trimming cut 3 bases from V and 1 base from J; bases unmatched to any gene: 2. From germline, CDR1 is SQVTM and CDR2 ANQGSEA.

This chain uses TRBV25-1 with TRBJ1-2; possible D gene TRBD1, 5 bases. CDR1 is MGHDK, CDR2 SYGVNS, per germline. The CDR3 has 16 amino acids. Between the trimmed V and J ends, which lost 1 base and 4 bases, there was a span of 16 bases. CDR3 sequence (DNA): TGTGCCAGCAGTGAATCCCCGGGGGGGGAGGGCTATGGCTACACCTTC. It codes for CASSESPGGEGYGYTF.

The genes are TRBV4-2 and TRBJ1-2, with a weak D call TRBD1 (5 bases). CDR1 and CDR2 (germline): LGHNA, YNFKEQ. The germline V and J ends were trimmed by 6 bases and 3 bases, with 14 bases remaining between them. The CDR3 is made up of 14 amino acids. DNA for the CDR3: TGTGCCAGCAGTCATCGTCAGGGTTACTATGGCTACACCTTC. Translated: CASSHRQGYYGYTF.

This clonotype was seen ten or more times. This chain connects TRBV27 to TRBJ1-1; D unresolved. The ends were cut back, 2 bases at V and 0 bases at J, with 10 bases in the middle. The CDR3 consists of 15 residues. The germline CDR1 and CDR2 sequences are MNHEY and SMNVEV (reference sequence). CDR3 region: CASSLSPALNTEAFF. In DNA form, the CDR3 reads TGTGCCAGCAGTTTAAGCCCCGCTCTGAACACTGAAGCTTTCTTT.

The rearrangement links TRBV2 to TRBJ1-1, with 8 bases that match TRBD1. Trimming removed 6 bases from V and 4 bases from J; junction bases left unmatched: 13. Germline CDR1 is SNHLY and CDR2 is FYNNEI. This CDR3 is 16 amino acids long. CDR3 residues: CASRPGQGGYGTEAFF. CDR3 coding DNA: TGTGCCAGCAGACCCGGACAGGGTGGATATGGCACTGAAGCTTTCTTT.

This clonotype turned up a few times. The V call is TRBV20-1, the J call TRBJ1-5; 9 bases are a match to TRBD1. CDR3 size: 14 residues. Germline CDR1 DFQATT, CDR2 SNEGSKA (reference sequence). V was clipped by 1 base and J by 4 bases; unmatched bases: 2. As DNA, the CDR3 is TGCAGTGCTAGAGGGGACAGGGAGAATCAGCCCCAGCATTTT. This sequence encodes CSARGDRENQPQHF.

The chain employs TRBV5-1 and TRBJ2-5; unclear D gene. CDR3 length equals 14 residues. The germline CDR1 and CDR2 sequences are SGHRS and YFSETQ. Trimming left V 0 bases short and J 1 base short, with 7 bases between. The CDR3, as DNA: TGCGCCAGCAGCTTGGGTAGGGTCCAAGAGACCCAGTACTTC. It specifies CASSLGRVQETQYF.

This clonotype was seen many times. This rearrangement joins TRBV20-1 to TRBJ1-5; a weak D match, TRBD1 (6 bases). This CDR3 comprises 13 residues. Trimming left V 5 bases short and J 4 bases short, with 12 bases between. The germline V gene encodes CDR1 DFQATT and CDR2 SNEGSKA (reference sequence). The CDR3 region is CSASGETNQPQHF. The CDR3 DNA follows: TGCAGTGCTTCAGGGGAGACGAATCAGCCCCAGCATTTT.